These 25 T cell receptor beta chains were sequenced from one sample in a study of cytomegalovirus exposure and HLA in healthy donors. The PCR had 60 Vbeta and 13 Jbeta primers. The data were produced by immunoSEQ multiplex PCR, yet TCRdb's version contains in-frame clones alone and is incomplete. The profile shows about 150,000 clones, about 64% of them singletons. Sequenced input: PBMCs. The receptors come from a man in his sixties in good health and CMV-seronegative.

The chain carries TRBV7-3 and TRBJ1-3; 7 bases are a match to TRBD1. V trimming: 4 bases; J trimming: 2 bases; junction bases outside the gene matches: 5. Germline-derived CDR1 and CDR2 are SGHTA and FQGTGA. This CDR3 is 15 amino acids long. The CDR3 reads CASSSEGAAGNTIYF. For the CDR3, the DNA is TGTGCCAGCAGCTCCGAGGGGGCGGCTGGAAACACCATATATTTT.

The chain couples TRBV6-5 to TRBJ2-3, with D unclear. The CDR3 extends over 14 amino acids. V dropped 5 bases and J dropped 2 bases, with 11 bases sitting between them. In germline, CDR1 is MNHEY, CDR2 SVGAGI. In nucleotides, the CDR3 is TGTGCCAGCAGTCCGGGTGGAGACACAGATACGCAGTATTTT. Its protein is CASSPGGDTDTQYF.

The V and J genes are TRBV10-2 and TRBJ1-1; 8 nucleotides match TRBD1. After removal of 6 bases from V and 0 bases from J, the junction contained 9 bases not matched to a gene. Germline-derived CDR1 and CDR2 are WSHSY and SAAADI. The CDR3 length is 16 residues. The CDR3 DNA is TGCGCCAGCAGCATTCGTACAGGGGGGTTGAACACTGAAGCTTTCTTT. The encoded protein is CASSIRTGGLNTEAFF.

This clone is a singleton in its sample. V and J are TRBV28 and TRBJ1-1, with 9 nucleotides matching TRBD1. Germline V gives CDR1 MDHEN, CDR2 SYDVKM. The CDR3 is 15 residues long. Unmatched junction bases numbered 9, after V lost 6 bases and J lost 4 bases. CDR3 sequence: CASRPWTGVITEAFF. CDR3 nucleotides: TGTGCCAGCAGACCCTGGACAGGGGTTATCACTGAAGCTTTCTTT.

The chain employs TRBV19 and TRBJ2-1; 8 nucleotides line up with TRBD2. CDR3 size: 14 residues. Trimming cost V 3 bases and J 6 bases; bases outside gene matches: 4. Germline V gives CDR1 LNHDA, CDR2 SQIVND (reference sequence). The CDR3 is CASSISTSVNEQFF. The CDR3 DNA reads as TGTGCCAGTAGTATTTCGACTAGCGTCAATGAGCAGTTCTTC.

V gene TRBV30 combines with J gene TRBJ2-1; 8 bases match TRBD1. Per the germline V gene, CDR1 is GTSNPN and CDR2 is SVGIG (reference sequence). The CDR3 is 15 residues long. V dropped 1 base and J dropped 3; count of bases not matched to a gene: 5. CDR3 coding DNA: TGTGCCTGGAGTGGGACAGGGACTTACTACAATGAGCAGTTCTTC. Translating it yields CAWSGTGTYYNEQFF.

This chain uses TRBV6-5 with TRBJ2-7; 8 bases agree with TRBD2. V was clipped by 6 bases and J by 3 bases; unmatched bases: 4. CDR1 and CDR2 (germline): MNHEY, SVGAGI. The CDR3 extends over 13 amino acids. The CDR3 region is CASREAGGYEQYF. The CDR3 coding sequence is TGTGCCAGCAGGGAGGCGGGGGGCTACGAGCAGTACTTC.

The chain carries TRBV13 and TRBJ2-5; D gene ambiguous. Germline-derived CDR1 and CDR2 are PRHDT and FYEKMQ (reference sequence). With 4 bases removed from V and 0 bases from J, the gap between germline ends came to 3 bases. The CDR3 is made up of 12 amino acids. CDR3 nucleotides: TGTGCCAGCAGCTACAACCAAGAGACCCAGTACTTC. Protein sequence: CASSYNQETQYF.

The chain carries TRBV7-8 and TRBJ2-7, with 10 bases matching TRBD1. CDR3 length: 15 residues. The V gene end was trimmed by 2 bases and the J gene end by 3 bases; junction bases not matched to a gene: 4. Germline V lookup: CDR1 SGHVS, CDR2 FQNEAQ. The CDR3 bases are TGTGCCAGCAGCTTAACCCGGGACAGGGGCTACGAGCAGTACTTC. Amino acids: CASSLTRDRGYEQYF.

This clone was counted between two and nine times. The gene calls are TRBV28 and TRBJ1-2, with 9 bases lining up with TRBD1. Per germline, CDR1 MDHEN and CDR2 SYDVKM. The CDR3 sequence is 20 residues long. CDR3 in DNA: TGTGCTCAGCTGTGGGCCGGGAGGGGTTTAGACAGGGGGTCTTCCTATGGCTACACCTTC. Protein: CAQLWAGRGLDRGSSYGYTF.

In its sample, this clone was seen a few times. This rearrangement joins TRBV27 to TRBJ2-5; TRBD2 might be the D (7 bases). Germline V gives CDR1 MNHEY, CDR2 SMNVEV (reference sequence). Trimming cost V 9 bases and J 7 bases, with 18 bases left between them. This CDR3 is built from 13 residues. CDR3 sequence: CASALGGRRTQYF. CDR3 nucleotides: TGTGCCAGTGCCCTGGGGGGGCGGCGGACCCAGTACTTC.

CDR3 nucleotide sequence: TGCGCCAGCAGCCCTCGACAGGGCAACACTGAAGCTTTCTTT. It is translated as CASSPRQGNTEAFF. V is TRBV5-1 and J is TRBJ1-1; 7 positions agree with TRBD1. The CDR3 is made up of 14 amino acids. Trimming removed 4 bases from V and 2 bases from J; junction bases left unmatched: 5. CDR1 is SGHRS, CDR2 YFSETQ, per germline.

The rearrangement links TRBV7-2 to TRBJ2-7; D is perhaps TRBD2 (5 bases). CDR1 and CDR2 from the germline V gene are SGHTA and FQGNSA. Trimming removed 1 base from V and 3 bases from J, with 7 bases in between. This CDR3 has 13 amino acids. CDR3 DNA sequence: TGTGCCAGCAGCTTAGAACGGGACTACGAGCAGTACTTC. Translation gives CASSLERDYEQYF.

The rearrangement joins TRBV28 to TRBJ1-4, with D perhaps TRBD1 (5 bases). CDR1 and CDR2 (germline): MDHEN, SYDVKM. V dropped 7 bases and J dropped 6 bases, with 6 bases sitting between them. This CDR3 region has 11 residues. The DNA for the CDR3 is TGTGCCAGCATGACAGATGAAAAACTGTTTTTT. Translation gives CASMTDEKLFF.

J is TRBJ1-1 and V is TRBV7-9, with a weak D call TRBD1 (5 bases). The CDR3 contains 15 residues. The germline V and J ends were trimmed by 4 bases and 5 bases, with 17 bases remaining between them. Germline CDR1 is SEHNR and CDR2 is FQNEAQ (reference sequence). The CDR3 DNA reads as TGTGCCAGCAGCTCCCAGGGAGGGGTAACTACTGAAGCTTTCTTT. Amino acids: CASSSQGGVTTEAFF. Based on the CDR3 plus reference TRBV7-9 and TRBJ1-1, the full variable domain is DTGVSQNPRHKITKRGQNVTFRCDPISEHNRLYWYRQTLGQGPEFLTYFQNEAQLEKSRLLSDRFSAERPKGSFSTLEIQRTEQGDSAMYLCASSSQGGVTTEAFFGQGTRLTVV.

V gene TRBV10-3 combines with J gene TRBJ1-1; no definite D call. The CDR3 consists of 14 residues. The V end was cut by 0 bases, the J end by 7 bases, with 12 bases between. Germline V CDR1 and CDR2: ENHRY, SYGVKD. The DNA of the CDR3 is TGTGCCATCAGTGAGTCTCTTGAGGTCCTTGAAGCTTTCTTT. This encodes CAISESLEVLEAFF.

This chain joins TRBV30 and TRBJ1-5, with D unresolved. Trimming left V 1 base short and J 5 bases short, with 9 bases between. Germline CDR1 and CDR2: GTSNPN and SVGIG (reference sequence). The CDR3 runs 13 residues. The CDR3 nucleotides are TGTGCCTGGAGTGGCCTCCCGGATCAGCCCCAGCATTTT. Translated: CAWSGLPDQPQHF.

As to this clone: Compared with germline, one end of the junction differs, possibly owing to a read error. The chain has TRBV13 and TRBJ2-6; unclear D gene. CDR3 size: 15 residues. Germline loops: CDR1 PRHDT, CDR2 FYEKMQ (reference sequence). Here the CDR3 reads CASSLGRVGANVLTF. CDR3 nucleotides: TGTGCCAGCAGCCTAGGGCGAGTAGGGGCCAACGTCCTGACTTTC.

V is TRBV4-1 and J is TRBJ2-1, with D perhaps TRBD2 (6 bases). CDR1 MGHRA and CDR2 YSYEKL come from the germline V gene. CDR3 length: 15 amino acids. Trimming left V 4 bases short and J 2 bases short, with 12 bases between. The CDR3, as DNA: TGCGCCAGCAGCCGCTCGTGGGGGGCCTACAATGAGCAGTTCTTC. This gives the protein CASSRSWGAYNEQFF.

The V call is TRBV2, the J call TRBJ1-5; tentative D call: TRBD1 (6 bases). V was clipped by 2 bases and J by 3 bases, with 11 bases between them. Germline CDR1 SNHLY, CDR2 FYNNEI. This CDR3 comprises 15 residues. CDR3 in DNA: TGTGCCAGCAGTGAAAAAACAGGGCACAATCAGCCCCAGCATTTT. It is translated as CASSEKTGHNQPQHF. Variable domain in full (rest from reference TRBV2 and TRBJ1-5): EPEVTQTPSHQVTQMGQEVILRCVPISNHLYFYWYRQILGQKVEFLVSFYNNEISEKSEIFDDQFSVERPDGSNFTLKIRSTKLEDSAMYFCASSEKTGHNQPQHFGDGTRLSIL.

As to this clone: At one end the junction does not follow the germline gene, possibly because of a read error. The rearrangement links TRBV28 to TRBJ2-7, with TRBD2 matching over 8 bases. The germline CDR1 and CDR2 sequences are MDHEN and SYDVKM. This CDR3 spans 14 amino acids. The CDR3: CASSLAGGVGEEYF. The DNA of the CDR3 is TGTGCCAGCAGTTTAGCGGGGGGCGTAGGCGAGGAGTACTTC.

This clone was found a few times. The CDR3 protein is CASSPGGVSGNTIYF. The CDR3 coding sequence is TGTGCCAGCTCCCCCGGGGGAGTCTCTGGAAACACCATATATTTT. The gene calls are TRBV18 and TRBJ1-3; D is perhaps TRBD1 (5 bases). This CDR3 has 15 amino acids. Trimming took off 6 bases at V and 0 bases at J, with 12 bases between the two ends. The germline CDR1 and CDR2 sequences are KGHSH and LQKENI.

This clone was counted between two and nine times. The chain is built from TRBV5-4 and TRBJ2-1; TRBD1 agrees at 9 bases. V trimming: 1 base; J trimming: 6 bases; junction bases outside the gene matches: 5. Germline loops: CDR1 SGHNT, CDR2 YYREEE (reference sequence). The CDR3 spans 15 residues. CDR3 coding DNA: TGTGCCAGCAGCTTGATAGGACAGGGGCCCAATGAGCAGTTCTTC. Translating gives CASSLIGQGPNEQFF.

The chain is built from TRBV29-1 and TRBJ2-3; 12 nucleotides match TRBD2. The ends lost 5 bases at V and 1 base at J; junction bases unmatched: 4. Germline CDR1 SQVTM, CDR2 ANQGSEA. The CDR3 has 15 amino acids. CDR3 amino acids: CSVTGTSGRTDTQYF. CDR3 bases: TGCAGCGTTACCGGGACTAGCGGGCGCACAGATACGCAGTATTTT.

CDR3: CASSEERAAQFYEQYF. As DNA, the CDR3 is TGTGCCAGCAGTGAAGAGAGGGCGGCACAGTTCTACGAGCAGTACTTC. This rearrangement joins TRBV2 to TRBJ2-7; possibly TRBD2 for D (5 bases). There are 16 residues in the CDR3. Germline CDR1 is SNHLY and CDR2 is FYNNEI. Trimming shortened V by 1 base and J by 3 bases, and 16 bases separated the two germline ends.